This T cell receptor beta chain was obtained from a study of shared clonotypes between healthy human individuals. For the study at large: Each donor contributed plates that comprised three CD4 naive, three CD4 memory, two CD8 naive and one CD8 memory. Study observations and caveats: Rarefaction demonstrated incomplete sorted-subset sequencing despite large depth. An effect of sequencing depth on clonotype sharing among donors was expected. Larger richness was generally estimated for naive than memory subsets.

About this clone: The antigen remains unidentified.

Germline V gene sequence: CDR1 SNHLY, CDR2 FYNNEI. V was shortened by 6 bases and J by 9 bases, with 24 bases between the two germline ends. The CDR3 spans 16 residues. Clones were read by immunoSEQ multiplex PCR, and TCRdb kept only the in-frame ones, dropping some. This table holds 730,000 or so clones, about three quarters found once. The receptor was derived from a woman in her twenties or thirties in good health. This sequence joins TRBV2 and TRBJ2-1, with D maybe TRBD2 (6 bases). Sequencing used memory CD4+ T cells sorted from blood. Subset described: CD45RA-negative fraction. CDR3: CASRTTSIPNRGEQFF. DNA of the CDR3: TGTGCCAGCAGGACCACTAGCATCCCAAACCGGGGTGAGCAGTTCTTC.